Listed below are T cell receptor beta chains from one sample, sequenced in a study of T cells after yellow fever vaccination. TCRdb ran MiXCR on the 5' RACE reads and lists one entry per CDR3 protein. The repertoire holds 620,000 or so distinct CDR3 sequences, about a sixth seen once, with 17% in the top ten. The sample consisted of PBMCs, taken 5 to 6 days after the first yellow fever vaccination. The source is a man in his late teens or twenties who received the YFV17D yellow fever vaccine. Each CDR3 is given with its conserved first and last residue. A D gene is named only where the DNA matches it firmly. Some rows mark clone size as missing; the rest say once, few, many or name a class of expanded clone.

. . TRBJ1-1 TRBV11-2 CASSHTGTEAFF TGTGCCAGCAGCCACACCGGGACAGAAGCTTTCTTT
TRBD2 few TRBJ2-7 TRBV27 CASSRLAGGLEQYF TGTGCCAGCAGCCGACTAGCGGGGGGCCTAGAGCAGTACTTC
TRBD1 many TRBJ1-2 TRBV4-3 CASSRMGQSNGYTF TGCGCCAGCAGCCGCATGGGACAGTCGAATGGCTACACCTTC
. many TRBJ1-1 TRBV10-3 CAISAPGTEAFF TGTGCCATCAGTGCCCCCGGGACTGAAGCTTTCTTT
. few TRBJ2-5 TRBV6-1 CASTQKGTPRGETQYF TGTGCCAGCACCCAAAAGGGGACTCCCAGGGGAGAGACCCAGTACTTC
TRBD1 . TRBJ1-1 TRBV20-1 CSADTGGAYTEAFF TGCAGTGCAGACACAGGGGGCGCGTACACTGAAGCTTTCTTT
TRBD1 many TRBJ2-1 TRBV5-6 CASTYDRDHEQFF TGTGCCAGCACCTATGACAGGGACCATGAGCAGTTCTTC
. few TRBJ1-1 TRBV7-9 CASSLVEGAEAFF TGTGCCAGCAGCTTAGTGGAAGGTGCTGAAGCTTTCTTT
. . TRBJ2-4 TRBV11-2 CASSLGRGEENIQYF TGTGCCAGCAGCTTAGGAAGGGGGGAGGAAAACATTCAGTACTTC
. once TRBJ2-7 TRBV12-3/TRBV12-4 CASSSSHTVTYEQYF TGTGCCAGCAGTTCCAGCCATACAGTTACCTACGAGCAGTACTTC
. . TRBJ1-6 TRBV9 CASSVSRADSPLHF TGTGCCAGCAGCGTTTCCAGGGCCGATTCACCCCTCCACTTT
. many TRBJ2-2 TRBV5-1 CASRGDTANTGELFF TGCGCCAGCAGAGGCGACACTGCGAACACCGGGGAGCTGTTTTTT
. . TRBJ2-1 TRBV7-9 CASSFQGPVYNEQFF TGTGCCAGCAGCTTTCAGGGGCCCGTGTACAATGAGCAGTTCTTC
. few TRBJ1-2 TRBV7-9 CASSRGGANGYTF TGTGCCAGCAGCCGAGGGGGGGCGAATGGCTACACCTTC
. few TRBJ1-2 TRBV20-1 CSAGTDTGNGYTF TGCAGTGCTGGAACCGATACAGGGAATGGCTACACCTTC
. . TRBJ2-7 TRBV23-1 CASSQRKRSDEQYF TGCGCCAGCAGTCAAAGGAAAAGATCCGACGAGCAGTACTTC
TRBD1 . TRBJ2-1 TRBV6-2/TRBV6-3 CASSFRTGFSYNEQFF TGTGCCAGCAGTTTTCGGACAGGGTTCTCCTACAATGAGCAGTTCTTC
. . TRBJ1-1 TRBV4-3 CASSSPTRNHPGNTEAFF TGCGCCAGCAGCTCTCCAACACGGAATCACCCTGGGAACACTGAAGCTTTCTTT
TRBD2 . TRBJ2-1 TRBV9 CASSVSTSGGLFDYSYNEQFF TGTGCCAGCAGCGTCTCGACTAGCGGGGGATTATTTGACTACTCCTACAATGAGCAGTTCTTC
. . TRBJ2-3 TRBV6-2/TRBV6-3 CASSSPITDTQYF TGTGCCAGCAGTTCCCCAATCACAGATACGCAGTATTTT